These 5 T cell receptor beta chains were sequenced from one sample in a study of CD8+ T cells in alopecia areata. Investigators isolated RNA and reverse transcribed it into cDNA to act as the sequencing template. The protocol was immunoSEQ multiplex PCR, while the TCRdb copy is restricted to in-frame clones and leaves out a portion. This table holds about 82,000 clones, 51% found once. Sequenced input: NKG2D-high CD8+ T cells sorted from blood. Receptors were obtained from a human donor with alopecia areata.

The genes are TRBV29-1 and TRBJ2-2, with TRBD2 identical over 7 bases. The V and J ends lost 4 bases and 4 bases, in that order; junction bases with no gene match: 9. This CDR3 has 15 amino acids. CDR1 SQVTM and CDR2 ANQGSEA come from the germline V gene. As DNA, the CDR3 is TGCAGCGTTGGGTTAGCGGGCGAGGTCACCGGGGAGCTGTTTTTT. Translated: CSVGLAGEVTGELFF.

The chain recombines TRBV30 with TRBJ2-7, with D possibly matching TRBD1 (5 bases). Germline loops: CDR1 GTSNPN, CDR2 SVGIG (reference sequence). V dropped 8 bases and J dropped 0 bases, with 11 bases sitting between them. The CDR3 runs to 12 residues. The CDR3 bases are TGTGCCGGTAGGGGAAACTCCTACGAGCAGTACTTC. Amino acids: CAGRGNSYEQYF. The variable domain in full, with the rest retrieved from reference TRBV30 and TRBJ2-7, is SQTIHQWPATLVQPVGSPLSLECTVEGTSNPNLYWYRQAAGRGLQLLFYSVGIGQISSEVPQNLSASRPQDRQFILSSKKLLLSDSGFYLCAGRGNSYEQYFGPGTRLTVT.

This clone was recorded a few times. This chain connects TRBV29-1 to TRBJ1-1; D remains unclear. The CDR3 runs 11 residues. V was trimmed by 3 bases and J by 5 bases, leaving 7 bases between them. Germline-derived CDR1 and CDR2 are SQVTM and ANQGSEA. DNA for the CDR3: TGCAGCGTTGATTGGTATACTGAAGCTTTCTTT. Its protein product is CSVDWYTEAFF.

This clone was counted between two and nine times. The CDR3 DNA follows: TGCAGCGTTGAGGGGCCACTCTACGGGCGCGAAAATGAGCAGTTCTTC. It yields the protein CSVEGPLYGRENEQFF. The chain carries TRBV29-1 and TRBJ2-1; a weak D match, TRBD1 (5 bases). Trimming stripped 3 bases from V and 7 bases from J, with 22 bases between. CDR3 size: 16 residues. Germline V gene sequence: CDR1 SQVTM, CDR2 ANQGSEA.

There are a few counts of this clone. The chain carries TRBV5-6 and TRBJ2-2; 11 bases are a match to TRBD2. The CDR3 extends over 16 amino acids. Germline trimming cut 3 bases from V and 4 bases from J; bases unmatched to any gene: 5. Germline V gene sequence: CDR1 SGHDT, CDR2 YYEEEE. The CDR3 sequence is CASSYGTSGFTGELFF. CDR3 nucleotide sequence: TGTGCCAGCAGCTACGGGACTAGCGGATTCACCGGGGAGCTGTTTTTT.